Included here is one T cell receptor beta chain sequence, with context. Antigen specificity is unknown. This specimen comes from a study of cytomegalovirus exposure and HLA in healthy donors. Researchers ran the PCR with 60 Vbeta and 13 Jbeta primers. Generated by immunoSEQ multiplex PCR, the TCRdb table keeps only in-frame clones and is missing some. The sample carries 65,000 to 95,000 clones, around three quarters recorded once. The V gene lost 6 bases and the J gene lost 6 bases, with 14 bases spanning the gap. Germline CDR1 is MNHEY and CDR2 is SMNVEV (reference sequence). The length of the CDR3 is 13 residues. Study-wide findings and caveats: Another analysis was done later, and it associated around 17,000 TCR beta sequences with HLA alleles at 0.05 false discovery rate. Later work showed greater clonal expansion in HLA-associated TCR beta chains than in equally common others. Most likely, a cluster of highly shared sequence variants arose as a sequencing artifact.

Material for sequencing was PBMCs. The chain carries TRBV27 and TRBJ1-1, with D tentatively TRBD1 (5 bases). The receptor was derived from a man aged 25-45 years in good health and CMV-seronegative. Written as DNA, the CDR3 is TGTGCCAGCAGAAGGGGCTCGTCGGCTGAAGCTTTCTTT. This codes for CASRRGSSAEAFF.